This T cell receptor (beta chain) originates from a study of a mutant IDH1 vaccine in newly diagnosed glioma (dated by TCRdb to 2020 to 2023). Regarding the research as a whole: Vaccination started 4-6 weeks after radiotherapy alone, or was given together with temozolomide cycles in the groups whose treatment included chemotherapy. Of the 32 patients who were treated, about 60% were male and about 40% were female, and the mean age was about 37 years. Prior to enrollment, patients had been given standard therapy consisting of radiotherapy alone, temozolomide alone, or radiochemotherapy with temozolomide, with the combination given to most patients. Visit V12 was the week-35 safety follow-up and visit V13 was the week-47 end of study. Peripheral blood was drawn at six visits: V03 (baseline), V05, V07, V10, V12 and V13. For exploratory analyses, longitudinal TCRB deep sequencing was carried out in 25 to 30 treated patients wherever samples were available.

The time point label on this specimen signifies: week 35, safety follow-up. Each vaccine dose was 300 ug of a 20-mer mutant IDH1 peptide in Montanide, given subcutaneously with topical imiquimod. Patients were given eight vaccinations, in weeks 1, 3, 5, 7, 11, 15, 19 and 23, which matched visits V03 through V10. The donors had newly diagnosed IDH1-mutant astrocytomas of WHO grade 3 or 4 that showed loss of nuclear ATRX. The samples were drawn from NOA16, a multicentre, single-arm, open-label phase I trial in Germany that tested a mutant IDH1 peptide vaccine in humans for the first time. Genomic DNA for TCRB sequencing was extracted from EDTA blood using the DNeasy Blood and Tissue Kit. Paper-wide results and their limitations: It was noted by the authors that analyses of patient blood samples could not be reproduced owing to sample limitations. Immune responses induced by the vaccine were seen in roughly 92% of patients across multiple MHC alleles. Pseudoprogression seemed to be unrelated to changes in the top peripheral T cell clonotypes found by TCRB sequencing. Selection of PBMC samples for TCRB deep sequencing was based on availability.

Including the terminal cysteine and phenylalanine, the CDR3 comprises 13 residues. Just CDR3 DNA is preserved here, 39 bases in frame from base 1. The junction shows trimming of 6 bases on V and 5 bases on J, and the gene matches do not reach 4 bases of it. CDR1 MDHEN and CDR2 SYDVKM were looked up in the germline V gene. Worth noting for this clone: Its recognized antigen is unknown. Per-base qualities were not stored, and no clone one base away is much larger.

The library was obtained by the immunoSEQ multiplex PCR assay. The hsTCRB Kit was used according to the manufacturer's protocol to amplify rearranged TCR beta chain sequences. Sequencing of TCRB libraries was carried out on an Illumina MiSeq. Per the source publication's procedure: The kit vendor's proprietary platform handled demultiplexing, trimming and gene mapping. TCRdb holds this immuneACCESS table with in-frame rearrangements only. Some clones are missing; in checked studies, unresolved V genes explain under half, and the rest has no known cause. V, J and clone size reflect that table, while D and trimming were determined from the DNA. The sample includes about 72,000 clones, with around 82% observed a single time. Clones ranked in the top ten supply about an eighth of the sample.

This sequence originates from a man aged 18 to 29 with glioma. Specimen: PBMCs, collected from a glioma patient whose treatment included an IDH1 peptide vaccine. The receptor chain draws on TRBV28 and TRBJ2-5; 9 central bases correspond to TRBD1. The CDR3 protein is CASRGTGRETQYF. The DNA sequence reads TGTGCCAGCAGAGGGACAGGGCGGGAGACCCAGTACTTC. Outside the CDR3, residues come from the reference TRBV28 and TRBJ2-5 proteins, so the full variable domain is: DVKVTQSSRYLVKRTGEKVFLECVQDMDHENMFWYRQDPGLGLRLIYFSYDVKMKEKGDIPEGYSVSREKKERFSLILESASTNQTSMYLCASRGTGRETQYFGPGTRLLVL.